Shown below are 14 T cell receptor beta chains from a single sample sequenced in a study of T cells after somatic rescue of genetic block. Profiled with immunoSEQ multiplex PCR; TCRdb holds only in-frame clones, not every one. Among around 67,000 clones listed, roughly 91% were seen once. The sequencing sample was made of peripheral blood mononuclear cells (PBMCs). These receptors came from a man aged 30-40 years.

J is TRBJ2-7 and V is TRBV5-4; 10 bases are shared with TRBD2. The CDR3 consists of 15 residues. V dropped 1 base and J dropped 7; count of bases not matched to a gene: 8. Per germline, CDR1 SGHNT and CDR2 YYREEE (reference sequence). CDR3 in DNA: TGTGCCAGCAGCTTGAGTCTAGCGGGAGTGGGTGAGCAGTACTTC. The encoded protein is CASSLSLAGVGEQYF.

This clone was picked up one time. The chain uses TRBV11-2 and TRBJ2-5; perhaps TRBD1 as D (6 bases). CDR3 size: 14 residues. V lost 1 base, J lost 2 bases, and 8 bases lay in between. CDR1 is SGHAT and CDR2 is FQNNGV in the germline V gene. DNA of the CDR3: TGTGCCAGCAGCTTAGGGGGGCTACAAGAGACCCAGTACTTC. Encoded protein: CASSLGGLQETQYF.

This chain uses TRBV6-1 with TRBJ1-4; no clear D. The CDR3 runs 13 residues. Germline V lookup: CDR1 MNHNS, CDR2 SASEGT. V was pared by 4 bases and J by 5 bases, with 8 bases between. In nucleotides, the CDR3 is TGTGCCAGCAGTGGCCGATTAAATGAAAAACTGTTTTTT. It translates to CASSGRLNEKLFF.

This clone was detected once. The rearrangement joins TRBV11-2 to TRBJ2-7; 7 nucleotides align to TRBD1. The CDR3 contains 15 residues. After removal of 2 bases from V and 5 bases from J, the junction contained 9 bases not matched to a gene. Germline V lookup: CDR1 SGHAT, CDR2 FQNNGV. The CDR3 sequence: CASSLMRGRLDEQYF. CDR3 DNA: TGTGCCAGCAGCTTAATGAGGGGGCGCTTGGACGAGCAGTACTTC.

The rearrangement links TRBV7-8 to TRBJ1-5; 7 nucleotides line up with TRBD1. Unmatched junction bases numbered 4, after V lost 1 base and J lost 4 bases. The germline gives CDR1 SGHVS, CDR2 FQNEAQ. This CDR3 contains 15 residues. The DNA for the CDR3 is TGTGCCAGCAGCTTAGAGGGACAGTTAAATCAGCCCCAGCATTTT. It encodes CASSLEGQLNQPQHF.

This chain joins TRBV29-1 and TRBJ2-3, with 9 nucleotides matching TRBD2. The CDR3 has 15 residues. V shed 4 bases and J 0 bases; nucleotides not matched to a gene: 5. Germline CDR1 SQVTM, CDR2 ANQGSEA. CDR3 DNA: TGCAGCGTTGGTGGGAGCGGGGGGAGCACAGATACGCAGTATTTT. It is translated as CSVGGSGGSTDTQYF.

The chain uses TRBV7-8 and TRBJ2-3, with D unclear. The CDR3 length is 13 residues. Trimming took 2 bases from V and 3 from J, leaving 6 bases between them. Germline CDR1 reads SGHVS; CDR2 reads FQNEAQ. CDR3: CASSLRMTDTQYF. In DNA form, the CDR3 reads TGTGCCAGCAGCTTACGCATGACAGATACGCAGTATTTT.

This clone was seen just once. The chain recombines TRBV7-9 with TRBJ2-3; TRBD2 matches at 9 bases. The V gene end was trimmed by 5 bases and the J gene end by 0 bases; junction bases not matched to a gene: 6. The CDR3 is made up of 16 amino acids. From germline, CDR1 is SEHNR and CDR2 FQNEAQ (reference sequence). The CDR3 reads CASSMRGGRSTDTQYF. In DNA, the CDR3 is TGTGCCAGCAGCATGCGGGGGGGCCGGAGCACAGATACGCAGTATTTT.

The chain links TRBV5-1 to TRBJ2-3, with 7 bases matching TRBD2. The CDR3 spans 17 residues. Unmatched junction bases numbered 10, after V lost 3 bases and J lost 0 bases. Looked up from germline, CDR1 is SGHRS and CDR2 is YFSETQ. The CDR3 reads CASSSGGPVTSTDTQYF. As DNA, the CDR3 is TGCGCCAGCAGCTCGGGGGGACCCGTTACTAGCACAGATACGCAGTATTTT.

Note on this clone: Here the CDR3 omits its conserved ending phenylalanine or tryptophan, so a read error is the likely source. This chain links TRBV6-6 with TRBJ1-4, with 10 positions matching TRBD1. The CDR3 is 14 residues long. Germline trimming cut 2 bases from V and 8 bases from J; bases unmatched to any gene: 2. The germline gives CDR1 MNHNY, CDR2 SVGAGI (reference sequence). As DNA, the CDR3 is TGTGCCAGCAGTTACCGACAGGGGGCCGAAAAACTGTTTTGT. It translates to CASSYRQGAEKLFC.

The chain is built from TRBV2 and TRBJ2-2; D call uncertain. The CDR3 length is 12 residues. Per the germline V gene, CDR1 is SNHLY and CDR2 is FYNNEI. V was trimmed by 6 bases and J by 0 bases, leaving 2 bases between them. CDR3 nucleotides: TGTGCCAGCAGCCCGAACACCGGGGAGCTGTTTTTT. Encoded protein: CASSPNTGELFF. The full variable domain, its missing parts supplied by reference TRBV2 and TRBJ2-2, is EPEVTQTPSHQVTQMGQEVILRCVPISNHLYFYWYRQILGQKVEFLVSFYNNEISEKSEIFDDQFSVERPDGSNFTLKIRSTKLEDSAMYFCASSPNTGELFFGEGSRLTVL.

This chain joins TRBV5-4 and TRBJ2-3; 12 nucleotides match TRBD1. The germline V gene encodes CDR1 SGHNT and CDR2 YYREEE (reference sequence). The CDR3 length is 14 residues. V dropped 4 bases and J dropped 7; count of bases not matched to a gene: 4. The CDR3 reads CASSEGQGANTQYF. CDR3 sequence (DNA): TGTGCCAGCAGCGAGGGACAGGGGGCGAATACGCAGTATTTT.

This sequence joins TRBV6-6 and TRBJ2-3; 7 nucleotides match TRBD1. The V and J ends lost 8 bases and 5 bases, in that order; junction bases with no gene match: 10. The CDR3 consists of 14 residues. Germline CDR1 MNHNY, CDR2 SVGAGI (reference sequence). The CDR3 region has the DNA TGTGCCAGCTCCCACCAGGGGGTGGTAGATACGCAGTATTTT. It is translated as CASSHQGVVDTQYF.

This chain connects TRBV6-6 to TRBJ1-1; tentative D call: TRBD1 (6 bases). Trimming took off 6 bases at V and 1 base at J, with 9 bases between the two ends. Germline values: CDR1 MNHNY, CDR2 SVGAGI (reference sequence). The CDR3 spans 13 residues. The CDR3 DNA is TGTGCCAGCAGGATACAGGGGAACACTGAAGCTTTCTTT. Its protein product is CASRIQGNTEAFF.